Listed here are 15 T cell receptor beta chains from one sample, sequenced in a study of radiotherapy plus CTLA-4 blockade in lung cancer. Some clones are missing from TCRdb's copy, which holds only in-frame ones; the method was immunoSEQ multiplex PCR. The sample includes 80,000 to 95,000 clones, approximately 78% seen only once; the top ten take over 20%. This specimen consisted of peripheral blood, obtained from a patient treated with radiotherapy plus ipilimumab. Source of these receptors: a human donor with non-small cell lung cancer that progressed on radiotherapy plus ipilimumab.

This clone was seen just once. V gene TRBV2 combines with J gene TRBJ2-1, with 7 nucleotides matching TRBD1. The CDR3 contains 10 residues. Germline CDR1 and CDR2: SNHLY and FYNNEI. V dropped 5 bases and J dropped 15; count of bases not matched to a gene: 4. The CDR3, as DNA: TGTGCCAGCAGTACAGGGGCCCCGTTCTTC. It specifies CASSTGAPFF.

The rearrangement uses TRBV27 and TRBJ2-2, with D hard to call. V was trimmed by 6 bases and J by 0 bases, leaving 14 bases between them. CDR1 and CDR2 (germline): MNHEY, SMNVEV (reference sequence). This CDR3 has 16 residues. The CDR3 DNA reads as TGTGCCAGCAGGACCTGGGGTTTATCGAACACCGGGGAGCTGTTTTTT. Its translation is CASRTWGLSNTGELFF.

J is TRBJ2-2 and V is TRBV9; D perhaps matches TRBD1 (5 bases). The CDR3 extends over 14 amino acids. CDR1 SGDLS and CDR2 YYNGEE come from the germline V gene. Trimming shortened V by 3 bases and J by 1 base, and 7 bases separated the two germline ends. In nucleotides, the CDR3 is TGTGCCAGCAGCGCTACAGGGAACACCGGGGAGCTGTTTTTT. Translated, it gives CASSATGNTGELFF.

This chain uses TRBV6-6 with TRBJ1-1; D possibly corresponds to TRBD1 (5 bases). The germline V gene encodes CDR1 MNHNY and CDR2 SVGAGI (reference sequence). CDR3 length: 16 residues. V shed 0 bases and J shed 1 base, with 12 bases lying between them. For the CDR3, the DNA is TGTGCCAGCAGTTACTCGCCTGGGACGGCGAACACTGAAGCTTTCTTT. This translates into CASSYSPGTANTEAFF.

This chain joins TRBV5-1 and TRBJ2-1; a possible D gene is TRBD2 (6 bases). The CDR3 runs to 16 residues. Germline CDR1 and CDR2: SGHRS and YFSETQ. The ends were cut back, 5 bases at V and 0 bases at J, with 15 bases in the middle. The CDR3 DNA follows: TGCGCCAGCAGTCTTAAGGGTAGCGGCTCCTACAATGAGCAGTTCTTC. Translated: CASSLKGSGSYNEQFF. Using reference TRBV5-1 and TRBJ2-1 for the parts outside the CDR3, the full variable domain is KAGVTQTPRYLIKTRGQQVTLSCSPISGHRSVSWYQQTPGQGLQFLFEYFSETQRNKGNFPGRFSGRQFSNSRSEMNVSTLELGDSALYLCASSLKGSGSYNEQFFGPGTRLTVL.

Here the CDR3 DNA reads TGTGCCAGCAGTGTGGTCAGCGGGAGACCCTACAATGAGCAGTTCTTC. This gives the protein CASSVVSGRPYNEQFF. The V and J genes are TRBV6-1 and TRBJ2-1; 8 bases match TRBD2. The CDR3 contains 16 residues. Germline CDR1 and CDR2: MNHNS and SASEGT. Trimming at V came to 4 bases and at J to 2 bases, leaving 7 bases not matched to a gene.

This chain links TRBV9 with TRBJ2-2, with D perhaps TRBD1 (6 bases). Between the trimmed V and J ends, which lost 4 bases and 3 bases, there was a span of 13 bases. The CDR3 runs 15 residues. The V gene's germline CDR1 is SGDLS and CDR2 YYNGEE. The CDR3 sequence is CASSPSYRDTGELFF. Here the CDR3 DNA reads TGTGCCAGCAGCCCTTCCTACAGGGACACCGGGGAGCTGTTTTTT.

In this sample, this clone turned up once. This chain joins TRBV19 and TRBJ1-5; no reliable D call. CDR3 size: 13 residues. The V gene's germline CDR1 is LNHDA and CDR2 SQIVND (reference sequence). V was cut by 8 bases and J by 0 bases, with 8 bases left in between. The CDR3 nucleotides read TGTGCCAGTGAGCTAAATAGCAATCAGCCCCAGCATTTT. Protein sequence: CASELNSNQPQHF.

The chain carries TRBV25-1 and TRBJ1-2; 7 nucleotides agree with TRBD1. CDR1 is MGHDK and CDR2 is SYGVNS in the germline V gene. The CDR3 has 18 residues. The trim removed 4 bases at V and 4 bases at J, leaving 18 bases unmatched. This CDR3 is CASSGWSTAQGPSYGYTF. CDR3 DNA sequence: TGTGCCAGCAGTGGGTGGTCCACCGCACAGGGGCCTAGCTATGGCTACACCTTC.

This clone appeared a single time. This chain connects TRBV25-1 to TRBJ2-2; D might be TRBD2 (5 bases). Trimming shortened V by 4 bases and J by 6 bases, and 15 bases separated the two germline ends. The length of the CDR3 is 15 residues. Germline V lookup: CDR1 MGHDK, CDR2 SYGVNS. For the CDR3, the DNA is TGTGCCAGCAGTGCTAGCCCTGTTTCCGCCGGGGAGCTGTTTTTT. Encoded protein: CASSASPVSAGELFF.

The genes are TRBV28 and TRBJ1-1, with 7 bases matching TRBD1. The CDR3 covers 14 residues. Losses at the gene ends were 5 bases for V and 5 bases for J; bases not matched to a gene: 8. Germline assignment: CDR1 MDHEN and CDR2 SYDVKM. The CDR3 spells CASSASGGKTEAFF. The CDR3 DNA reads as TGTGCCAGCAGTGCCTCAGGGGGAAAGACTGAAGCTTTCTTT.

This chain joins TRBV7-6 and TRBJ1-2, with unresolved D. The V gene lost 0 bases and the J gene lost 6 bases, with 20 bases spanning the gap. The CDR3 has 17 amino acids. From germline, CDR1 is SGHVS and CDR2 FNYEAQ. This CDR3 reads CASSLAKVGEFIDGYTF. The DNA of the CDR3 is TGTGCCAGCAGCTTAGCGAAAGTCGGGGAATTCATCGATGGCTACACCTTC.

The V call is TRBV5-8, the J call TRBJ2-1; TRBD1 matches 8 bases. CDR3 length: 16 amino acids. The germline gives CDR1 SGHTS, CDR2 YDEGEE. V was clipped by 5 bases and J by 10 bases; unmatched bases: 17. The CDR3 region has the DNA TGTGCCAGCAGTTATCTGACAGGGGCGCCCTTCAAGGAGCAGTTCTTC. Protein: CASSYLTGAPFKEQFF.

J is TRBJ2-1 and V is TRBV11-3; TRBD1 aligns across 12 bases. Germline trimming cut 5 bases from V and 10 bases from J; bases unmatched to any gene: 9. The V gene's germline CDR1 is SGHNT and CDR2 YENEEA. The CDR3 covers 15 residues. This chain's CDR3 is CASSQGQGAWREQFF. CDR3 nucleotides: TGTGCCAGCAGCCAGGGACAGGGGGCATGGCGGGAGCAGTTCTTC.

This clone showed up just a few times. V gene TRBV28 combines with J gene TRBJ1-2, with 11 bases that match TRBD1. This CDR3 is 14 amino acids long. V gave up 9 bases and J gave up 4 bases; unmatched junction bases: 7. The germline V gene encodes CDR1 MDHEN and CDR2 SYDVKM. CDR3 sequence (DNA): TGTGCCAGTACCCCGGGACAGGGGGGCTATGGCTACACCTTC. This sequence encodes CASTPGQGGYGYTF.